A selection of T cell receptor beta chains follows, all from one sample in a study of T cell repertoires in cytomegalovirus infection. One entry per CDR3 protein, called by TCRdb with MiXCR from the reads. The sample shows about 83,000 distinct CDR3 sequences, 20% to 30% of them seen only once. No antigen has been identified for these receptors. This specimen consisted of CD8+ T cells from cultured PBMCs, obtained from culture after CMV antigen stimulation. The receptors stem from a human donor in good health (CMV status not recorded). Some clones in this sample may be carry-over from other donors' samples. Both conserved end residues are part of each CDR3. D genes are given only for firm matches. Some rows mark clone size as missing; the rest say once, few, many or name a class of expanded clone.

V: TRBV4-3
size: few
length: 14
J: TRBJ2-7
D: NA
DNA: TGCGCCAGCAGCCAAGATACGATGGGTTACGAGCAGTACTTC
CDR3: CASSQDTMGYEQYF

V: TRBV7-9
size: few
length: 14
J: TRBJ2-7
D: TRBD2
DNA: TGTGCCAGCAGCACCGGGACTAACTCCTACGAGCAGTACTTC
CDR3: CASSTGTNSYEQYF

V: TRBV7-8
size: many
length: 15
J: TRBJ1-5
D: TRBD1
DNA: TGTGCCAGCAGCCGACAGGGGTGGAGCAATCAGCCCCAGCATTTT
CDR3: CASSRQGWSNQPQHF

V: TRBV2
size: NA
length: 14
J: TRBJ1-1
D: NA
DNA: TGTGCCAGCAGTGAACCGCCGGGGAACACTGAAGCTTTCTTT
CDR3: CASSEPPGNTEAFF

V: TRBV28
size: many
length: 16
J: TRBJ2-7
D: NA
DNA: TGTGCCACCTCGAAAGGAGTGACGGGACTGTCCTACGAGCAGTACTTC
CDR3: CATSKGVTGLSYEQYF

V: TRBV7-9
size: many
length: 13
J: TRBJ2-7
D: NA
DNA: TGTGCCAGCAGCGATAGTATTCGCTCCGAGCAGTACTTC
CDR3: CASSDSIRSEQYF

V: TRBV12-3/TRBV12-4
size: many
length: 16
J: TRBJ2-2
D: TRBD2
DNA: TGTGCCAGCAGTTATAGCGGGAGGGCGAACACCGGGGAGCTGTTTTTT
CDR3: CASSYSGRANTGELFF

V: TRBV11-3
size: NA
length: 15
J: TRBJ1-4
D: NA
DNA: TGTGCCAGCAGCGAAGCCTGGGGGGGCAATGAAAAACTGTTTTTT
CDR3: CASSEAWGGNEKLFF

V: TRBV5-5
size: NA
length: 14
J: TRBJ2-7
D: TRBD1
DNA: TGTGCCAGCAGCCGAAAGGACAGGGTCGACGAGCAGTACTTC
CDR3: CASSRKDRVDEQYF

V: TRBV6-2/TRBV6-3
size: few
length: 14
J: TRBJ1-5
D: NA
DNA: TGTGCCAGCAGTTACTCGAACAGCAATCAGCCCCAGCATTTT
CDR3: CASSYSNSNQPQHF

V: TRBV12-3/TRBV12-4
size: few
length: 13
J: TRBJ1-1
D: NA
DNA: TGTGCCAGCAGTCCCTCAACTTATGGTGAAGCTTTCTTT
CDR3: CASSPSTYGEAFF

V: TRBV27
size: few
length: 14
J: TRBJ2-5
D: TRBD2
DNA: TGTGCCAGCATCACTAGCGGCTTCCAAGAGACCCAGTACTTC
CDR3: CASITSGFQETQYF

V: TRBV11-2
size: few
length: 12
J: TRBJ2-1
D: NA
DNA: TGTGCCAGCAGCTTACTCTACAATGAGCAGTTCTTC
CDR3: CASSLLYNEQFF

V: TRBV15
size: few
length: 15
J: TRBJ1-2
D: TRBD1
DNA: TGTGCCACCAGCAAAGCCCGGGACAGGGTGAACGGCTACACCTTC
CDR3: CATSKARDRVNGYTF

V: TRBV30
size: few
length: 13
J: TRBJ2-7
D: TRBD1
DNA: TGTGCCTGGAGCCCAGGACAGGACTACGAGCAGTACTTC
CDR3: CAWSPGQDYEQYF

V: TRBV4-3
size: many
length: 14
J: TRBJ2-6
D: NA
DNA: TGCGCCAGCAGCCTCAGCTCTGGGGCCAACGTCCTGACTTTC
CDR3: CASSLSSGANVLTF

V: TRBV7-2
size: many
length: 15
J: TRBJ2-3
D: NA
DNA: TGTGCCAGCAGCTTTGGAAGAGGGGGACCAGATACGCAGTATTTT
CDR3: CASSFGRGGPDTQYF

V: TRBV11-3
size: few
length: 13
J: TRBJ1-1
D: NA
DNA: TGTGCCAGCGGAGGGGGAGTGTTAACTGAAGCTTTCTTT
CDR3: CASGGGVLTEAFF

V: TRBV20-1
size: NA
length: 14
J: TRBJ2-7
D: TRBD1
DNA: TGCAGTGCTACCCCGGGGACAGGGGCGCGGGAGCAGTACTTC
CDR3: CSATPGTGAREQYF

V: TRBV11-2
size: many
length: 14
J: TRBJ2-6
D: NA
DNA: TGTGCCAGCAGCACAGGCCCTGGGGCCAACGTCCTGACTTTC
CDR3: CASSTGPGANVLTF

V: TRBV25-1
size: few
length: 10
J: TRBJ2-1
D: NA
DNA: TGTGCCAGCAGTGACGGGTTGCAGTTCTTC
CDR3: CASSDGLQFF

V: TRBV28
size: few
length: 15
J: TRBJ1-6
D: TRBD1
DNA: TGTGCCAGCAGTAGTACGGGACAGAATAATTCACCCCTCCACTTT
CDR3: CASSSTGQNNSPLHF

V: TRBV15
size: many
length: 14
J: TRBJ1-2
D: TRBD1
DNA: TGTGCCACCAGCTTGGGACAGGGGAAGGATGGCTACACCTTC
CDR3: CATSLGQGKDGYTF

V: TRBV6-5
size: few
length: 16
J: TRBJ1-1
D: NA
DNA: TGTGCCAGCAGCAAATACTCGGCGGCGGTGAACACTGAAGCTTTCTTT
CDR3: CASSKYSAAVNTEAFF

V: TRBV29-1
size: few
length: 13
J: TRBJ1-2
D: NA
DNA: TGCAGCGTTGAAGGCAGGCTCGAGGATGGCTACACCTTC
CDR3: CSVEGRLEDGYTF

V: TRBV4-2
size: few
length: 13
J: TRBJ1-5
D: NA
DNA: TGTGCCAGCAGCCAAAAGCTAAATCAGCCCCAGCATTTT
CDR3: CASSQKLNQPQHF

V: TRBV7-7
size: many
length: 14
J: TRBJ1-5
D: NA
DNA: TGTGCCAGCAGCCGACAGGACAGCAATCAGCCCCAGCATTTT
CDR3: CASSRQDSNQPQHF

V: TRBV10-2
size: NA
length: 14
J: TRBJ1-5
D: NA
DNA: TGCGCCAGCAGTGAGTCCCGGAACAATCAGCCCCAGCATTTT
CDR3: CASSESRNNQPQHF

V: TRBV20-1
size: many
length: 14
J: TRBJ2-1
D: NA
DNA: TGCAGTGCTAGAGAAGAGGGGAAAGCTAATGAGCAGTTCTTC
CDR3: CSAREEGKANEQFF

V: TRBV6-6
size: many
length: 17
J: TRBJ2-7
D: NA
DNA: TGTGCCAGCAGTTACAGCAATGACGGATGGCCAAAGGACGAGCAGTACTTC
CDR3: CASSYSNDGWPKDEQYF

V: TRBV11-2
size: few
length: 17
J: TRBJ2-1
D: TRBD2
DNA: TGTGCCACCCTTAGACTAGCGGGCTTCGCGGTGGGCAATGAGCAGTTCTTC
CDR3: CATLRLAGFAVGNEQFF

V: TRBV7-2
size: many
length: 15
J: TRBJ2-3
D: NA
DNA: TGTGCCAGCAGTAGGGGGGGCGGTAGGGCAGATACGCAGTATTTT
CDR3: CASSRGGGRADTQYF

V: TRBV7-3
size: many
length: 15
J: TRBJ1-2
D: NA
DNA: TGTGCCAGCAGCCCTGATAGGGGGAAGAACTATGGCTACACCTTC
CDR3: CASSPDRGKNYGYTF

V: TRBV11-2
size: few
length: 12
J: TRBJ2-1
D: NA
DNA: TGTGCCAGCAGCTTAGGGTGGGATATACAGTTCTTC
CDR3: CASSLGWDIQFF

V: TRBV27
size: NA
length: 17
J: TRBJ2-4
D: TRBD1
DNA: TGTGCCAGCAGTTTGGGTCGGGACAGGGTGACCAAAAACATTCAGTACTTC
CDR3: CASSLGRDRVTKNIQYF

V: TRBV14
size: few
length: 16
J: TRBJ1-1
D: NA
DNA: TGTGCCAGCAGCCAAGATCTTGGGCAGACAGTGACTGAAGCTTTCTTT
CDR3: CASSQDLGQTVTEAFF

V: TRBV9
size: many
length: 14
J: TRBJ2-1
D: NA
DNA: TGTGCCAGCGCGGAGGGGGCTGCCAGCATTGAGCAGTTCTTC
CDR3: CASAEGAASIEQFF

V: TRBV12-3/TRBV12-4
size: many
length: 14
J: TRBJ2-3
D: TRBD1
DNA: TGTGCCAGCACCCCCGGACAGGGCACAGATACGCAGTATTTT
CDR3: CASTPGQGTDTQYF

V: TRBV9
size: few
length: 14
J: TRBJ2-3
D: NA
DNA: TGTGCCAGCAGCGGGGGGGTGGATCCTCGGACGCAGTATTTT
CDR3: CASSGGVDPRTQYF

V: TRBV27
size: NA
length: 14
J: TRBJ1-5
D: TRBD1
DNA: TGTGCCAGCAGTTTCCGACAGGGTGGGCAGCCCCAGCATTTT
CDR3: CASSFRQGGQPQHF

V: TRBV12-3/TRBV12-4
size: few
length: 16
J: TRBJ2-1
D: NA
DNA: TGTGCCAGCACATCGTACAGAGGGATGGTGGTAAATGAGCAGTTCTTC
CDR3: CASTSYRGMVVNEQFF

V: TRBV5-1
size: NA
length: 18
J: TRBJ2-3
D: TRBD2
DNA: TGCGCCAGCAGCACACCCGAGGCTAGCGGGAGGTTCACAGATACGCAGTATTTT
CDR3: CASSTPEASGRFTDTQYF

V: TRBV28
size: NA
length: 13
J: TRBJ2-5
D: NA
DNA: TGTGCCAGTTTGTGGTCTGGCGAAGAGACCCAGTACTTC
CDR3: CASLWSGEETQYF

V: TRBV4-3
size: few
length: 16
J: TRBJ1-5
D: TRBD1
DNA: TGCGCCAGCAGCCAAGATGGGACAGCTCGCAATCAGCCCCAGCATTTT
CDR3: CASSQDGTARNQPQHF

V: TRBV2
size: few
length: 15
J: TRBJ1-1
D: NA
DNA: TGTGCCAGCAGTGGGGGGCGTCAGGGCCAACCTGAAGCTTTCTTT
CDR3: CASSGGRQGQPEAFF

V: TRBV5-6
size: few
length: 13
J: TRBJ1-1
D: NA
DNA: TGTGCCAGCTCGCAGACGCGGGGGACTGAAGCTTTCTTT
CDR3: CASSQTRGTEAFF